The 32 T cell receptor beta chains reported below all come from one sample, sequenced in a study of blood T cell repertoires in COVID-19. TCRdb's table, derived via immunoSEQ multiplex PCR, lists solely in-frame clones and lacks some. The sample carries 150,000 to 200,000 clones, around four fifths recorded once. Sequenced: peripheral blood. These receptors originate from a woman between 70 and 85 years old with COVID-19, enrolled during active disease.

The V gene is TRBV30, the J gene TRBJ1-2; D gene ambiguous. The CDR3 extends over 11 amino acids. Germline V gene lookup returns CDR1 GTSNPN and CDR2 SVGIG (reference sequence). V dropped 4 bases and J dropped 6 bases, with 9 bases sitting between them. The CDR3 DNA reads TGTGCCTGGACCCAACGGGATGGCTACACCTTC. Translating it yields CAWTQRDGYTF.

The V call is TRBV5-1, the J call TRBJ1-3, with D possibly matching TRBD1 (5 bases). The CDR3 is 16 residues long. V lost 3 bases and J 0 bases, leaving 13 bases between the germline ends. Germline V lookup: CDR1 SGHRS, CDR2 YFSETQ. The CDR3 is CASSSDTGRSGNTIYF. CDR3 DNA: TGCGCCAGCAGCTCCGATACAGGACGCTCTGGAAACACCATATATTTT.

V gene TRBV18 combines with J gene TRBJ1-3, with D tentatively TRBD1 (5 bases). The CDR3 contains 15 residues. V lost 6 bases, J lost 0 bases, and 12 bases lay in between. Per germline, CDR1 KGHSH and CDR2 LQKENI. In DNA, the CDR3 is TGTGCCAGCTCCCCGGGACTCAGCTCTGGAAACACCATATATTTT. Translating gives CASSPGLSSGNTIYF.

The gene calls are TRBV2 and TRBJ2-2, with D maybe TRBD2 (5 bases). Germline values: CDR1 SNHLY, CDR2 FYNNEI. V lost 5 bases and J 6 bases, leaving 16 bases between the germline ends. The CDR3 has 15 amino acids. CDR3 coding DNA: TGTGCCAGCAGTACCACTAGTCGTTCCGCCGGGGAGCTGTTTTTT. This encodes CASSTTSRSAGELFF. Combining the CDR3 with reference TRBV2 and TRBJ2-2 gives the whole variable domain EPEVTQTPSHQVTQMGQEVILRCVPISNHLYFYWYRQILGQKVEFLVSFYNNEISEKSEIFDDQFSVERPDGSNFTLKIRSTKLEDSAMYFCASSTTSRSAGELFFGEGSRLTVL.

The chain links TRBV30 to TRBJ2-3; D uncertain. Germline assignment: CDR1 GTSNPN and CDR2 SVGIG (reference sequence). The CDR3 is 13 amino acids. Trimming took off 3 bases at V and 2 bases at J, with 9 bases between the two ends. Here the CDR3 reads CAWRVGVTDTQYF. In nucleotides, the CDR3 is TGTGCCTGGAGGGTTGGAGTCACAGATACGCAGTATTTT.

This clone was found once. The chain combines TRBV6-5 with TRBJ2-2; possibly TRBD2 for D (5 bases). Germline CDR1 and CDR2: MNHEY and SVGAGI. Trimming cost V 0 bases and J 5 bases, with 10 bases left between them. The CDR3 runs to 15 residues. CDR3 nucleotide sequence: TGTGCCAGCAGTTACTCTCCCAGGAGGACCGGGGAGCTGTTTTTT. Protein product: CASSYSPRRTGELFF.

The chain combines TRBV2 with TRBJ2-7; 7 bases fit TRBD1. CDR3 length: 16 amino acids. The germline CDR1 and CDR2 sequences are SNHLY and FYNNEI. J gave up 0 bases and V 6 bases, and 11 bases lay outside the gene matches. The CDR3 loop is CASRGTGTDLSYEQYV. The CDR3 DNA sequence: TGTGCCAGCAGGGGGACCGGGACAGACCTCTCCTACGAGCAGTACGTC.

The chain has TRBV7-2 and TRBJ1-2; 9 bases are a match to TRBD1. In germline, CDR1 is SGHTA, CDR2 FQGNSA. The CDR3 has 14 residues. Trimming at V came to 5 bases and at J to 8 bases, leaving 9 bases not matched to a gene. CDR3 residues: CASSPEGGTGGYTF. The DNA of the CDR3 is TGTGCCAGCAGCCCAGAGGGCGGGACAGGGGGCTACACCTTC.

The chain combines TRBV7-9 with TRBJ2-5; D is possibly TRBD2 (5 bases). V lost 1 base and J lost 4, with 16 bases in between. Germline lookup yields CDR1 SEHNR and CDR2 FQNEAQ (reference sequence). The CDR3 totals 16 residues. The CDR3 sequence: CASSLDLRGLRETQYF. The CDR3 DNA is TGTGCCAGCAGCTTAGACCTACGGGGTCTCCGAGAGACCCAGTACTTC.

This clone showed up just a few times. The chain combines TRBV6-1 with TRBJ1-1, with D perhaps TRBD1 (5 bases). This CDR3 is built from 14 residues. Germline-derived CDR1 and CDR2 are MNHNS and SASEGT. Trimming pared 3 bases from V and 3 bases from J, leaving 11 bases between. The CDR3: CASSDQGADTEAFF. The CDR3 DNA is TGTGCCAGCAGTGACCAGGGTGCGGACACTGAAGCTTTCTTT.

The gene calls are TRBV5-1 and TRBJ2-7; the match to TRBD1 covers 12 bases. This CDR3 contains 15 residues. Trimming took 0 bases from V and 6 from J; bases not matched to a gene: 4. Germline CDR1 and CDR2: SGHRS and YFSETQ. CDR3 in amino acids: CASSLERDRGLEQYV. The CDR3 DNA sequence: TGCGCCAGCAGCTTGGAGAGGGACAGGGGGCTCGAGCAGTACGTC.

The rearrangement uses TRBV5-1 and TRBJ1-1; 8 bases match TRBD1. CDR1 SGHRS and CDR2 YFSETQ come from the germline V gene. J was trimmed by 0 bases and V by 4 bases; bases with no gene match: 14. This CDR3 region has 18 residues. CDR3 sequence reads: CASSLGLVQGALNTEAFF. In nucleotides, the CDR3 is TGCGCCAGCAGCCTCGGCCTTGTGCAGGGGGCCCTGAACACTGAAGCTTTCTTT.

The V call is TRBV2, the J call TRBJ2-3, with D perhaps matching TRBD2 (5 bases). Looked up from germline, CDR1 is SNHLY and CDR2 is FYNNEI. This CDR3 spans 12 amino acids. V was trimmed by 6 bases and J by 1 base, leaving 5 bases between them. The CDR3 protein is CASRGGTDTQYF. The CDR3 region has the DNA TGTGCCAGCAGGGGAGGCACAGATACGCAGTATTTT. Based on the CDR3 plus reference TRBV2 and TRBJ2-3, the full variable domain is EPEVTQTPSHQVTQMGQEVILRCVPISNHLYFYWYRQILGQKVEFLVSFYNNEISEKSEIFDDQFSVERPDGSNFTLKIRSTKLEDSAMYFCASRGGTDTQYFGPGTRLTVL.

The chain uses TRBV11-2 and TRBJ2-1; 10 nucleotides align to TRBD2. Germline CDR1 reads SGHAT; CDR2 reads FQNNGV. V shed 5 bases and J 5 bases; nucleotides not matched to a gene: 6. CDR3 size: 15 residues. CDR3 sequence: CASSISGGVNNEQFF. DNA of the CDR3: TGTGCCAGCAGCATAAGCGGGGGGGTAAACAATGAGCAGTTCTTC.

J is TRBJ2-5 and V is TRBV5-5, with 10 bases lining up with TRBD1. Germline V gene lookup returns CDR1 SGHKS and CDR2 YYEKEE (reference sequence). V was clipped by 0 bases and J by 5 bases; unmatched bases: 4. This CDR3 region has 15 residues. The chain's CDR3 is CASSLVGTGDETQYF. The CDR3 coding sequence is TGTGCCAGCAGCTTGGTCGGGACAGGGGACGAGACCCAGTACTTC.

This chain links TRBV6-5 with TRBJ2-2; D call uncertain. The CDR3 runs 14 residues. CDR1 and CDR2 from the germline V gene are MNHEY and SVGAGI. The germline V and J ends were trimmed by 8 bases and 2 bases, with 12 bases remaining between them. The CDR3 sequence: CASEFNINTGELFF. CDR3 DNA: TGTGCCAGCGAGTTTAATATCAACACCGGGGAGCTGTTTTTT.

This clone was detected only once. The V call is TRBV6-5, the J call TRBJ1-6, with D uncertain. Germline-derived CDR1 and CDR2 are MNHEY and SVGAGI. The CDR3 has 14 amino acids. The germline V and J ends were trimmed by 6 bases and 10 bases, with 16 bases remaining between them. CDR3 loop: CASRYTRDLSPLHF. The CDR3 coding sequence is TGTGCCAGCAGGTACACCCGGGATTTGTCACCCCTCCACTTT.

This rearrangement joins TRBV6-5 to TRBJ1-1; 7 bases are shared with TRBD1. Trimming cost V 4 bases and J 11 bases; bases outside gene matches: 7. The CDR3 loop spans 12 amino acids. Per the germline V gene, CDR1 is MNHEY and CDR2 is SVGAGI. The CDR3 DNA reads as TGTGCCAGCAGTTTACAGGGGTTTGTCGCTTTCTTT. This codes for CASSLQGFVAFF.

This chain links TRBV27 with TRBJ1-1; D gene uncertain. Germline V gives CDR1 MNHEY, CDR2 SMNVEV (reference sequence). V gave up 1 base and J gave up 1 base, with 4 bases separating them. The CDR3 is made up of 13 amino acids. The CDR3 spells CASSLLENTEAFF. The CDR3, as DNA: TGTGCCAGCAGTTTATTAGAGAACACTGAAGCTTTCTTT.

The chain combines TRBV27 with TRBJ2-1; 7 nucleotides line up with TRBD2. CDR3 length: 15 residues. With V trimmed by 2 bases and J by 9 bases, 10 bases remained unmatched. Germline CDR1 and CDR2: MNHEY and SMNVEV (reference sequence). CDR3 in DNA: TGTGCCAGCAGTTTAAGGGGACTACCTTCGGGTGAGCAGTTCTTC. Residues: CASSLRGLPSGEQFF.

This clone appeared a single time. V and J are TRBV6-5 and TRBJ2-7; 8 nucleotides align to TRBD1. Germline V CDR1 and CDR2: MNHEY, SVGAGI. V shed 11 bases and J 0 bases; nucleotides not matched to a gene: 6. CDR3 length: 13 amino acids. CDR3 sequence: CAGDGQGSYEQYV. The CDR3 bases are TGTGCCGGGGACGGACAGGGCTCCTACGAGCAGTACGTC.

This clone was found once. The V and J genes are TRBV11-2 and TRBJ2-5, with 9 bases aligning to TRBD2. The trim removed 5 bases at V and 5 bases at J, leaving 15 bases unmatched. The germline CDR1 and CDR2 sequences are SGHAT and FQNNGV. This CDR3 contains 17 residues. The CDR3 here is CASSLRPGSGGLETQYF. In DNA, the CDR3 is TGTGCCAGCAGCCTCCGTCCGGGTAGCGGGGGCTTGGAGACCCAGTACTTC.

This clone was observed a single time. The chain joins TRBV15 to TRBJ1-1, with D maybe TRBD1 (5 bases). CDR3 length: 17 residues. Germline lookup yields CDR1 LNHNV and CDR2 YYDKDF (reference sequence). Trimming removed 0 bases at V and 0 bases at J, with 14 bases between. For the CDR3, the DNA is TGTGCCACCAGCAGAGAATTCAGGACAAACATGAACACTGAAGCTTTCTTT. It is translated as CATSREFRTNMNTEAFF.

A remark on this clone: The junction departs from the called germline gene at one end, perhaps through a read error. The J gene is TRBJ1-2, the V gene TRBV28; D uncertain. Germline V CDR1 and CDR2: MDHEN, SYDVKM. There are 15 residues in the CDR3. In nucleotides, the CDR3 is TGTGTCAGCGGGAGTTCCGGCAATCCTAACTATGGCTACACCTTC. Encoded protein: CVSGSSGNPNYGYTF.

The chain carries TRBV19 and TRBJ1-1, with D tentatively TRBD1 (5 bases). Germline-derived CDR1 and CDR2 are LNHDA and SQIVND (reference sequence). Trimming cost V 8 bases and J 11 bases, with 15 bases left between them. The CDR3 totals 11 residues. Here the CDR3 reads CASAGTRRAFF. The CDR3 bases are TGTGCCAGTGCCGGGACTAGACGGGCTTTCTTT.

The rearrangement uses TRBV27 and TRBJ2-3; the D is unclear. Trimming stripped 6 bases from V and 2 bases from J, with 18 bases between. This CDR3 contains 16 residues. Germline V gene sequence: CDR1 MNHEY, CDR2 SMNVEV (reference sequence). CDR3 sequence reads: CASSPLLQVATDTQYF. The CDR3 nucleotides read TGTGCCAGCAGCCCTCTCCTACAAGTAGCCACAGATACGCAGTATTTT.

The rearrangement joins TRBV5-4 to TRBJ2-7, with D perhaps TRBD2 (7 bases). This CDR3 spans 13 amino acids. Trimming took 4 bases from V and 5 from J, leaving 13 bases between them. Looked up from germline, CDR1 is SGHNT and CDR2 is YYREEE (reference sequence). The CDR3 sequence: CASSGGARDEQYF. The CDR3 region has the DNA TGTGCCAGCAGCGGGGGGGCGAGGGACGAGCAGTACTTC.

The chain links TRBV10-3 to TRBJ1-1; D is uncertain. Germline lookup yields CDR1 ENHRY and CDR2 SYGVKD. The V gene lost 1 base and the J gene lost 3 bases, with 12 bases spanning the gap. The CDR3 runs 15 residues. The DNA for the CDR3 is TGTGCCATCAGTGAGTTCCAAGGCGGGGACACTGAAGCTTTCTTT. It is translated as CAISEFQGGDTEAFF.

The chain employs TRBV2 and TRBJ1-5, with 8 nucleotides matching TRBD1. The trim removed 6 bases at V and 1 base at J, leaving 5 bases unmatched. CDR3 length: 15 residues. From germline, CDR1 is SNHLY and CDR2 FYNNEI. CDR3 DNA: TGTGCCAGCAGGTATACAGGGGGAAGCAATCAGCCCCAGCATTTT. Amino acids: CASRYTGGSNQPQHF.

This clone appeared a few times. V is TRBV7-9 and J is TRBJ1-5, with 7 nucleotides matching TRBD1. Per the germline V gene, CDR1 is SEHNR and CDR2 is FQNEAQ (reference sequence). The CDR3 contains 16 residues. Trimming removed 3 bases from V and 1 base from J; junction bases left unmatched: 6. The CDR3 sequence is CASSFATGKSNQPQHF. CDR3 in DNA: TGTGCCAGCAGCTTCGCGACAGGGAAGAGCAATCAGCCCCAGCATTTT.

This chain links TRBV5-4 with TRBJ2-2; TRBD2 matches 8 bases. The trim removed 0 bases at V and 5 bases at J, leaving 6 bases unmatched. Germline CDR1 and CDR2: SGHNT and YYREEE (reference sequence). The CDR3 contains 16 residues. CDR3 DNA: TGTGCCAGCAGCTTGGCCATCTCGGGGGGGACCGGGGAGCTGTTTTTT. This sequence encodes CASSLAISGGTGELFF.

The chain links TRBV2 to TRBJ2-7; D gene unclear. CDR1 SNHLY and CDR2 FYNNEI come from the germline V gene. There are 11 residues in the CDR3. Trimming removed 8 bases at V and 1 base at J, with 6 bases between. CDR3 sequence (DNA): TGTGCCAGCTGTTCGTCCTACGAGCAGTACTTC. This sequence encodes CASCSSYEQYF.